The 20 T cell receptor beta chains below come from one sample, sequenced in a study of T cells in Graves' hyperthyroidism and ophthalmopathy. Regions amplified from RNA transcripts were the TCR beta CDR3 regions. The HTBI primer set was used in a first-round RT-PCR of the TCR CDR3. Each CDR3 protein gets one entry after TCRdb re-called the multiplex PCR reads with MiXCR. The top ten hold 10% of the sample, which has approximately 740,000 distinct CDR3 sequences, 14% seen once. Sequenced material: blood. These receptors were collected from a woman between 18 and 29 years old with Graves' hyperthyroidism.

The V call is TRBV7-8, the J call TRBJ2-5; TRBD1 agrees at 8 bases. V lost 0 bases, J lost 2 bases, and 8 bases stayed unmatched. Germline CDR1 SGHVS, CDR2 FQNEAQ. The CDR3 extends over 17 amino acids. The CDR3 loop is CASSLAPSRGLQETQYF. In DNA, the CDR3 is TGTGCCAGCAGCTTAGCGCCTTCCAGGGGGCTACAAGAGACCCAGTACTTC.

The V gene is TRBV7-9, the J gene TRBJ1-5, with a tentative D call TRBD1 (5 bases). Germline V lookup: CDR1 SEHNR, CDR2 FQNEAQ (reference sequence). Trimming removed 5 bases at V and 3 bases at J, with 17 bases between. The CDR3 spans 16 residues. The DNA for the CDR3 is TGTGCCAGCAGCCTCGGGGGGAGCTCCTTCAATCAGCCCCAGCATTTT. Translation: CASSLGGSSFNQPQHF.

This clonotype was found many times. The DNA of the CDR3 is TGCAGTGCTAGAGATCTCACAGGGCCTTACGAGCAGTACTTC. It codes for CSARDLTGPYEQYF. The chain carries TRBV20-1 and TRBJ2-7; tentative D call: TRBD1 (6 bases). The CDR3 runs 14 residues. Germline-derived CDR1 and CDR2 are DFQATT and SNEGSKA (reference sequence). The germline V and J ends were trimmed by 0 bases and 4 bases, with 13 bases remaining between them.

The chain combines TRBV15 with TRBJ2-5; D assignment may be TRBD1 or TRBD2 (5 bases each). V shed 5 bases and J shed 0 bases, with 13 bases lying between them. The CDR3 runs to 15 residues. From germline, CDR1 is LNHNV and CDR2 YYDKDF (reference sequence). The CDR3, as DNA: TGTGCCACCAGCGCCCACGGGACCAACCAAGAGACCCAGTACTTC. This translates into CATSAHGTNQETQYF. Using reference TRBV15 and TRBJ2-5 for the parts outside the CDR3, the full variable domain is DAMVIQNPRYQVTQFGKPVTLSCSQTLNHNVMYWYQQKSSQAPKLLFHYYDKDFNNEADTPDNFQSRRPNTSFCFLDIRSPGLGDTAMYLCATSAHGTNQETQYFGPGTRLLVL.

This clonotype was counted ten times or more. A clone one base away is much larger, so this may be a read error. J is TRBJ2-1 and V is TRBV6-2 or TRBV6-3, with 11 bases aligning to TRBD2. The CDR3 spans 15 residues. V was clipped by 7 bases and J by 2 bases; unmatched bases: 4. Germline CDR1 reads MNHEY; CDR2 reads SVGEGT. As DNA, the CDR3 is TGTGCCAGCACCTTAGCGGGAGGGCCCTACAATGAGCAGTTCTTC. Translation gives CASTLAGGPYNEQFF.

This clonotype appeared a few times. The junction and the germline gene differ at one end; a read error may be behind it. This chain links TRBV27 with TRBJ1-2; 8 bases fit TRBD1. The CDR3 extends over 14 amino acids. Germline V CDR1 and CDR2: MNHEY, SMNVEV (reference sequence). CDR3 in amino acids: CSSRRTGGDYGYTF. The CDR3 DNA follows: TGTTCCAGCAGGAGAACAGGGGGGGATTATGGCTACACCTTC.

The sample holds a few counts of this clonotype. With a much larger clone just one base away, this may be a read error. This sequence joins TRBV12-3 or TRBV12-4 and TRBJ2-1, with 12 nucleotides matching TRBD2. The CDR3 spans 22 residues. The CDR3 bases are TGTGCCAGCAGCCAACTCCGTCCGGGAACTAGCGGGAGGCTCCGTTTGAGGAATGAGCAGCTCTTC. Its protein product is CASSQLRPGTSGRLRLRNEQLF.

This clonotype was observed at least ten times. This sequence joins TRBV6-2 or TRBV6-3 and TRBJ2-1; 7 bases are shared with TRBD2. Germline V lookup: CDR1 MNHEY, CDR2 SVGEGT. The V segment lost 5 bases and the J segment 0 bases; nucleotides outside the gene matches: 4. This CDR3 region has 15 residues. The CDR3 sequence: CASSRSGNSYNEQFF. CDR3 nucleotide sequence: TGTGCCAGCAGTCGCAGCGGGAACTCCTACAATGAGCAGTTCTTC.

This clonotype was detected only a few times. This chain joins TRBV5-1 and TRBJ2-2; D ambiguous. Per germline, CDR1 SGHRS and CDR2 YFSETQ. Trimming stripped 1 base from V and 8 bases from J, with 12 bases between. The CDR3 runs to 14 residues. The DNA of the CDR3 is TGCGCCAGCAGCTTGCCCTCTCCTTCGGGGGAGCTGTTTTTT. This sequence encodes CASSLPSPSGELFF.

In this sample, this clonotype turned up a few times. This chain's CDR3 is CASSKSGRADTGELFF. DNA for the CDR3: TGCGCCAGCAGCAAAAGCGGGAGGGCTGACACCGGGGAGCTGTTTTTT. The V gene is TRBV5-1, the J gene TRBJ2-2; 10 bases map to TRBD2. The CDR3 runs to 16 residues. V lost 4 bases to trimming and J lost 3 bases; unmatched junction nucleotides: 6. Germline V CDR1 and CDR2: SGHRS, YFSETQ. The variable domain in full, completed from reference TRBV5-1 and TRBJ2-2, reads KAGVTQTPRYLIKTRGQQVTLSCSPISGHRSVSWYQQTPGQGLQFLFEYFSETQRNKGNFPGRFSGRQFSNSRSEMNVSTLELGDSALYLCASSKSGRADTGELFFGEGSRLTVL.

The chain uses TRBV6-6 and TRBJ2-7; TRBD2 agrees at 7 bases. The length of the CDR3 is 19 residues. V lost 0 bases to trimming and J lost 3 bases; unmatched junction nucleotides: 17. Germline assignment: CDR1 MNHNY and CDR2 SVGAGI (reference sequence). Written as DNA, the CDR3 is TGTGCCAGCAGTTACTCCCAGACTAGCTCCCCCGACTCTTTCTACGAGCAGTACTTC. Its translation: CASSYSQTSSPDSFYEQYF.

The CDR3 DNA reads as TGTGCCAGCAGCTTACCCCCTAGCGGGAGGGCTTTATTCTCTGGGGCCAACGTCCTGACTTTC. Translated, it gives CASSLPPSGRALFSGANVLTF. This chain links TRBV7-9 with TRBJ2-6, with TRBD2 identical over 12 bases. Germline V lookup: CDR1 SEHNR, CDR2 FQNEAQ (reference sequence). V trimming: 2 bases; J trimming: 0 bases; junction bases outside the gene matches: 11. CDR3 length: 21 residues.

V gene TRBV9 combines with J gene TRBJ2-1; 10 positions match TRBD2. Germline CDR1 is SGDLS and CDR2 is YYNGEE. The CDR3 totals 17 residues. V was pared by 6 bases and J by 2 bases, with 11 bases of the junction left unmatched. This CDR3 reads CASTPHPGLAPYNEQFF. Written as DNA, the CDR3 is TGTGCCAGCACCCCACACCCGGGACTAGCGCCCTACAATGAGCAGTTCTTC.

This chain joins TRBV19 and TRBJ2-4; 12 bases are a match to TRBD2. The germline CDR1 and CDR2 sequences are LNHDA and SQIVND (reference sequence). This CDR3 is built from 15 residues. Trimming cost V 7 bases and J 4 bases; bases outside gene matches: 5. The CDR3 region is CASIETSGGKNIQYF. CDR3 nucleotides: TGTGCCAGTATTGAGACTAGCGGGGGTAAAAACATTCAGTACTTC.

This rearrangement joins TRBV10-3 to TRBJ1-2; TRBD1 might be the D (5 bases). The CDR3 contains 14 residues. Trimming pared 5 bases from V and 4 bases from J, leaving 14 bases between. Per the germline V gene, CDR1 is ENHRY and CDR2 is SYGVKD. The CDR3 is CAISSSRGAYGYTF. In DNA, the CDR3 is TGTGCCATCAGTAGCTCAAGGGGCGCCTATGGCTACACCTTC.

In its sample, this clonotype was seen many times. The rearrangement joins TRBV7-9 to TRBJ2-7; D is perhaps TRBD2 (6 bases). With 5 bases removed from V and 2 bases from J, the gap between germline ends came to 13 bases. The CDR3 extends over 14 amino acids. In germline, CDR1 is SEHNR, CDR2 FQNEAQ (reference sequence). CDR3 nucleotides: TGTGCCAGCAGCGAGGGAGGTGTTGCCTACGAGCAGTACTTC. Translated: CASSEGGVAYEQYF.

The rearrangement links TRBV6-5 to TRBJ2-3; possibly TRBD2 for D (6 bases). Germline V gives CDR1 MNHEY, CDR2 SVGAGI. The CDR3 runs 15 residues. The V gene lost 3 bases and the J gene lost 1 base, with 11 bases spanning the gap. For the CDR3, the DNA is TGTGCCAGCAGTTATGGCTCGGGGGGCACAGATACGCAGTATTTT. The encoded protein is CASSYGSGGTDTQYF.

The chain is built from TRBV24-1 and TRBJ2-1; D uncertain. The CDR3 sequence is 15 residues long. V gave up 3 bases and J gave up 0 bases, with 8 bases separating them. Germline V gene data show CDR1 as KGHDR and CDR2 as SFDVKD. CDR3 sequence (DNA): TGTGCCACCAGTGATGACCAACACTCCTACAATGAGCAGTTCTTC. Translation: CATSDDQHSYNEQFF.

This clonotype was found many times. This chain uses TRBV6-1 with TRBJ2-3, with 9 positions matching TRBD1. The V gene's germline CDR1 is MNHNS and CDR2 SASEGT. This CDR3 has 16 residues. The ends lost 5 bases at V and 2 bases at J; junction bases unmatched: 8. CDR3 coding DNA: TGTGCCAGCAGTCACCTGGGACAGGGCCCCACAGATACGCAGTATTTT. Its translation is CASSHLGQGPTDTQYF.

This clonotype was observed many times. The chain couples TRBV6-1 to TRBJ2-7; D could derive from TRBD1 or TRBD2 (5 bases each). Trimming removed 6 bases from V and 6 bases from J, with 21 bases in between. This CDR3 spans 15 amino acids. The germline gives CDR1 MNHNS, CDR2 SASEGT. The DNA of the CDR3 is TGTGCCAGCAGCCCAACGGGCAGGGACCGGGGCGAGCAGTACTTC. It translates to CASSPTGRDRGEQYF.